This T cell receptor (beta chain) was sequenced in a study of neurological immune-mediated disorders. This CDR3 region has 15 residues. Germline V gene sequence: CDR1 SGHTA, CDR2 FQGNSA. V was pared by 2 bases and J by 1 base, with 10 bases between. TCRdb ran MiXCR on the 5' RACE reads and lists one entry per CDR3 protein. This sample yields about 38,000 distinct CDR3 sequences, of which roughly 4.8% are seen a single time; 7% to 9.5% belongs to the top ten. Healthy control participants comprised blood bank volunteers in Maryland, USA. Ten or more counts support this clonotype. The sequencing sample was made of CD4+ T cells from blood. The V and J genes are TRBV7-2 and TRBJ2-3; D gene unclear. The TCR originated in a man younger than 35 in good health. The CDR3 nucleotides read TGTGCCAGCAGCTTAAAGGTCCAGGGCACAGATACGCAGTATTTT. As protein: CASSLKVQGTDTQYF.